The rows below give T cell receptor beta chains drawn from one sample of a study of blood T cells in healthy people across ages. TCRdb re-analysed the 5' RACE reads in MiXCR, keeping a single row per CDR3 protein. The sample carries some 550,000 distinct CDR3 sequences, 45% to 55% recorded once. The sample consisted of blood. Every receptor here comes from an elderly man in good health. Both conserved end residues are part of each CDR3. The D gene is left open where the match is weak. The size entry is marked missing in some rows and otherwise reads once, few, many or a size class.

TRBV7-9	few	TRBJ2-7	14	NA	TGTGCCAGCAGCTTGTCCGGGACCACCTACGAGCAGTACTTC	CASSLSGTTYEQYF
TRBV4-2	NA	TRBJ2-2	16	NA	TGTGCCAGCAGCCAACAAGTAGCGGAGGTCCCGGGGGAGCTGTTTTTT	CASSQQVAEVPGELFF
TRBV29-1	NA	TRBJ2-5	13	TRBD2	TGCAGCGTTGATAGCGGGGGAGGGAAGACCCAGTACTTC	CSVDSGGGKTQYF
TRBV20-1	NA	TRBJ2-7	15	TRBD2	TGCAATGCTAGAGGGGGGCTAGCGGGGGTATACGAGCAGTACTTC	CNARGGLAGVYEQYF
TRBV20-1	few	TRBJ2-7	14	NA	TGCAGTGCTAGAGAAGGGGGGGCCGCCTACGAGCAGTACTTC	CSAREGGAAYEQYF
TRBV5-5	few	TRBJ1-5	14	NA	TGTGCCAGCAGCTCCATTGGGCGGGTTACGGCCCAGCATTTT	CASSSIGRVTAQHF
TRBV4-3	few	TRBJ2-1	14	NA	TGCGCCAGCAGCCAAGACCCCCGAAGCGGAGGGCAGTTCTTC	CASSQDPRSGGQFF
TRBV5-1	NA	TRBJ2-2	13	NA	TGCGCCAGCAGCTTGGATCGTGCCGGGGAGCTGTTTTTT	CASSLDRAGELFF
TRBV28	NA	TRBJ2-1	14	NA	TGTGCCAGCGCCCGCGGGTTGGGGTACAATGAGCAGTTCTTC	CASARGLGYNEQFF
TRBV29-1	few	TRBJ2-1	12	NA	TGCAGCGTTGAACGACTAGACAATGAGCAGTTCTTC	CSVERLDNEQFF
TRBV7-2	NA	TRBJ2-1	18	TRBD2	TGTGCCAGCAGCTTAGTGAGTGTGATAAGCGGGGGAAACAATGAGCAGTTCTTC	CASSLVSVISGGNNEQFF
TRBV3-1	once	TRBJ1-2	14	NA	TGTGCCAGCAGCCAATCGGACAGATACTATGGCTACACCTTC	CASSQSDRYYGYTF
TRBV6-5	NA	TRBJ2-1	16	NA	TGTGCCAGCAGGCCCTTGGAACAGGGTCGTCGAAATGAGCAGTTCTTC	CASRPLEQGRRNEQFF
TRBV6-2/TRBV6-3	NA	TRBJ2-3	13	NA	TGTGCCAGCTTGCCAATGAGCACAGATACGCAGTATTTT	CASLPMSTDTQYF
TRBV7-2	NA	TRBJ1-2	14	NA	TGTGCCAGCAGCTTAGCGGGCAGGGCCGGCGGCTACACCTTC	CASSLAGRAGGYTF
TRBV5-1	NA	TRBJ2-5	16	NA	TGCGCCAGCAGCTTGACCCGGGACACAAGATTTGGGGCCCAGTACTTC	CASSLTRDTRFGAQYF
TRBV28	NA	TRBJ2-7	14	NA	TGTGCCAGCACCATCAGCCCTGAGGCCTACGAGCAGTACTTC	CASTISPEAYEQYF
TRBV6-5	NA	TRBJ1-2	16	TRBD1	TGTGCCAGCAGTTATGCGAGGACAGGGGGGAACTATGGCTACACCTTC	CASSYARTGGNYGYTF
TRBV7-2	NA	TRBJ2-5	12	NA	TGTGCCAGCAGCTTACGGTACAATGAGCAGTACTTC	CASSLRYNEQYF
TRBV5-5	NA	TRBJ2-3	14	NA	TGTGCCAGCAGCCTGGGACACGGCGAAGATACGCAGTATTTT	CASSLGHGEDTQYF
TRBV29-1	few	TRBJ2-7	12	NA	TGCAGCGCTATGAATGGGGGTGGCGAGCAGTACTTC	CSAMNGGGEQYF
TRBV11-2	many	TRBJ2-1	15	NA	TGTGCCAGCAGCTTGGTTAGCGGAGTCTACAATGAGCAGTTCTTC	CASSLVSGVYNEQFF
TRBV7-2	NA	TRBJ2-1	13	NA	TGTGCCAGCAGCTTAACAGGGTGGGATGAGCAGTTCTTC	CASSLTGWDEQFF
TRBV11-2	NA	TRBJ2-1	16	NA	TGTGCCAGCAGCTTAGGAGTGCTGCCCTCCTACAATGAGCAGTTCTTC	CASSLGVLPSYNEQFF
TRBV12-3/TRBV12-4	few	TRBJ2-4	15	TRBD2	TGTGCCAGCACCGCGTCGGCTAGCGGCAAAAACATTCAGTACTTC	CASTASASGKNIQYF
TRBV7-2	NA	TRBJ2-1	15	NA	TGTGCCAGCAGCCCGAACAGGGAGGGTTACAATGAGCAGTTCTTC	CASSPNREGYNEQFF
TRBV20-1	many	TRBJ2-3	15	NA	TGCAGTGCTGGTATGGGACCCACTGGGGCAGATACGCAGTATTTT	CSAGMGPTGADTQYF
TRBV7-2	few	TRBJ2-1	14	NA	TGTGCCAGCAGCTTAGGGGGTCTGGGGAATGAGCAGTTCTTC	CASSLGGLGNEQFF
TRBV5-1	few	TRBJ2-1	15	TRBD2	TGCGCCAGCACCCGAGGGACTAATTCCTACAATGAGCAGTTCTTC	CASTRGTNSYNEQFF
TRBV4-2	NA	TRBJ2-1	16	NA	TGTGCCAGCAGCCAAGATCGGACGGCGACCTCCTACGAGCAGTTCTTC	CASSQDRTATSYEQFF
TRBV2	NA	TRBJ2-5	14	NA	TGTGCCAGCAGTAGGACGGCTAATCAAGAGACCCAGTACTTC	CASSRTANQETQYF
TRBV20-1	few	TRBJ2-1	12	NA	TGCAGTGCGGCCCGGGTAAACAATGAGCAGTTCTTC	CSAARVNNEQFF
TRBV3-1	NA	TRBJ2-1	15	TRBD2	TGTGCCACCACTAGCGGGGGGCCACTGGGACATGAGCAGTTCTTC	CATTSGGPLGHEQFF
TRBV5-1	NA	TRBJ2-3	15	NA	TGCGCCAGCAGCTTTCGCCGGGGCTGGACAGATACGCAGTATTTT	CASSFRRGWTDTQYF
TRBV28	NA	TRBJ1-1	14	NA	TGTGCCAGCAGTCAGTGGGGTTACGGCACTGAAGCTTTCTTT	CASSQWGYGTEAFF
TRBV27	once	TRBJ1-5	15	TRBD1	TGTGCCAGCAGTCCCGGGACAGGGTTCGACCAGCCCCAGCATTTT	CASSPGTGFDQPQHF
TRBV5-5	NA	TRBJ2-7	14	TRBD1	TGTGCCAGCAGGTTCGGGACAGGGCAATACGAGCAGTACTTC	CASRFGTGQYEQYF
TRBV6-2/TRBV6-3	NA	TRBJ1-2	14	TRBD1	TGTGCCAGCAGCCTACCGGGACAGGTGCGTGGCTACACCTTC	CASSLPGQVRGYTF
TRBV7-3	NA	TRBJ2-7	16	TRBD1	TGTGCCAGCAGCTTTGCCGGGACAGGAGACTCCTACGAGCAGTACTTC	CASSFAGTGDSYEQYF
TRBV4-1	NA	TRBJ1-1	17	NA	TGCGCCAGCAGCCCCCTGGGTAGGGATTCGCTGAACACTGAAGCTTTCTTT	CASSPLGRDSLNTEAFF
TRBV12-5	NA	TRBJ1-1	13	NA	TGTGCTAGTGCCATTGAAGGAGGAACTGAAGCTTTCTTT	CASAIEGGTEAFF
TRBV4-2	NA	TRBJ2-2	15	NA	TGTGCCAGCAGCCAAACAGGGCAGGGCTCCGGGGAGCTGTTTTTT	CASSQTGQGSGELFF
TRBV20-1	NA	TRBJ2-3	14	TRBD2	TGCAGTGCAACAGGGACTAGGTCGGCAGATACGCAGTATTTT	CSATGTRSADTQYF
TRBV6-5	NA	TRBJ1-2	15	NA	TGTGCCAGCAGTTACGTGGCAGGGGATGACTATGGCTACACCTTC	CASSYVAGDDYGYTF
TRBV29-1	few	TRBJ2-3	12	TRBD1	TGCAGCGTCCCTGACAGGGGGGATACGCAGTATTTT	CSVPDRGDTQYF
TRBV4-3	NA	TRBJ1-1	15	NA	TGCGCCAGCAGCCAAGATAGTCAGGACGGCAGGCCGGCTTTCTTT	CASSQDSQDGRPAFF
TRBV7-2	NA	TRBJ2-7	16	TRBD1	TGTGCCAGCAGCTTATCGTCGGGACAGGTAACCTACGAGCAGTACTTC	CASSLSSGQVTYEQYF
TRBV7-8	NA	TRBJ2-1	15	TRBD2	TGTGTCAGCAGCTTAGAAGCGGGGGCTTACAATGAGCAGTTCTTC	CVSSLEAGAYNEQFF